This TCR beta chain was sequenced during a study of type 1 and type 2 diabetes patients (dated by TCRdb to 2016 to 2017). Context from the whole study: Roughly ten type 1 diabetes patients, four type 2 diabetes patients and 6 or 7 nondiabetic controls, all recruited in China, made up the cohort. Throughout the study, CD4 or CD8 MicroBeads on MACS columns were used to positively select CD4+ and CD8+ T cells from PBMCs. A total of around 20,000,000 paired-end reads were generated across the whole study. TCRbeta repertoires were profiled by high-throughput sequencing in the study to compare type 1 diabetes, type 2 diabetes and nondiabetic individuals. Type 2 diabetes patients were used as a disease comparison group for the type 1 diabetes patients. Similar V gene usage was observed when roughly 18-cycle and roughly 25-cycle amplification were compared, suggesting similar primer efficiencies and random PCR bias. TCRbeta libraries were sequenced paired-end on Illumina HiSeq 2000 or MiSeq instruments.

Inclusive of the bounding cysteine and phenylalanine, the CDR3 is 15 residues long. The retained sequence is limited to the CDR3, 45 bases, with the frame set at the first base. Via the germline V gene (reference sequence), CDR1 is DFQATT and CDR2 SNEGSKA. V and J lose 0 bases and 1 base, and a span of 12 bases separates them. Standard classification criteria for type 1 or type 2 diabetes were met by all diabetic patients, and glucose and C-peptide were assessed by WHO-recommended methods. Donors were excluded if they had other autoimmune diseases or infections within the previous four weeks. A ten-milliliter sample of peripheral blood was drawn from every participant. PBMCs were isolated with LymphoPrep density separation. What the research found in general, with its limitations: Because only a limited number of T2D and control samples were sequenced, some T1D-only HECs might also appear in more T2D or control samples. Type 2 diabetes and control samples had highly correlated V and J gene usage patterns, with an average between-sample correlation of around 0.97. Type 2 diabetes patients had few highly-expanded CD4+ clones (median one), and those clones made up a median 3.9% of reads. In both CD4+ and CD8+ T cells, type 2 diabetes repertoires were highly diverse, with diversity significantly greater than that of type 1 diabetes repertoires. Age and gender were not matched between study groups, possibly biasing interpretation.

This clonotype occurred a few times. No cognate antigen has been identified for it. No base-level quality is on record; no much larger clone is a single base apart. The sequencing machine was an Illumina MiSeq. For TCRbeta CDR3 amplification, the template was genomic DNA taken from the sorted T cell subsets. The TCRbeta CDR3 region was amplified by multiplex PCR using 30 forward and 13 reverse primers. PCR products were purified with AMPure XP beads, after which indices and adaptors were added in a second roughly 23-cycle PCR. Libraries were gel-purified using the QIAquick Gel Extraction Kit before sequencing. Per the source publication's procedure: Paired-end reads were merged using FLASH and were aligned with IgBLAST to IMGT V, D and J germline references. Reads with below 70% alignment identity to germline references were discarded, leaving roughly 11 million reads study-wide. Following IMGT definitions, CDR3 boundaries, reading frame and productivity were assigned. Clones at or above 1% of reads were defined as highly-expanded clones, and diversity was measured by normalized Shannon entropy. Unpaired two-tailed t-tests were used to test group differences in Shannon entropy. TCRdb reran the public reads through fastp at Q25 and MiXCR, keeping productive beta chains. CDR3 protein duplicates are merged, each entry listing the most common genes and DNA. TCRdb, rather than the study authors, made the V and J calls. The sample has about 250,000 distinct CDR3 sequences on record, roughly 48% of them singletons. The ten largest clones take up roughly 13% of the sample.

Sequencing was performed on peripheral blood mononuclear cells (PBMCs). This chain is built from TRBV20-1 and TRBJ2-5, with an unclear D gene assignment. The sequence was collected from a man younger than 35 with type 2 diabetes. The CDR3 region reads CSARDNSRPQETQYF. The DNA sequence is given as TGCAGTGCTAGAGATAATTCACGGCCCCAAGAGACCCAGTACTTC.